The next 15 T cell receptor beta chains were all read from a single sample in a study of T cells in localized non-small cell lung cancer. Repertoires were generated with immunoSEQ multiplex PCR, while TCRdb's copy carries only in-frame clones and drops some. The sample shows 65,000 to 95,000 clones, less than 85% of them seen only once. The sequencing here drew on PBMCs, taken before any cancer treatment. The receptors were gathered from a man between 40 and 75 years old with stage II squamous cell lung carcinoma.

This chain uses TRBV2 with TRBJ1-4; a possible D gene is TRBD1 (6 bases). V shed 6 bases and J shed 8 bases, with 31 bases lying between them. Germline-derived CDR1 and CDR2 are SNHLY and FYNNEI. CDR3 length: 19 residues. Here the CDR3 reads CASSGRGGRLPREREKLFF. The CDR3, as DNA: TGTGCCAGCAGCGGAAGAGGGGGACGCCTGCCCCGGGAGAGGGAAAAACTGTTTTTT. The whole variable domain, filled in from reference TRBV2 and TRBJ1-4, reads EPEVTQTPSHQVTQMGQEVILRCVPISNHLYFYWYRQILGQKVEFLVSFYNNEISEKSEIFDDQFSVERPDGSNFTLKIRSTKLEDSAMYFCASSGRGGRLPREREKLFFGSGTQLSVL.

Here the CDR3 reads CASSPRDSYSGANVLTF. CDR3 sequence (DNA): TGTGCCAGCAGCCCTCGGGACAGTTACTCTGGGGCCAACGTCCTGACTTTC. The genes are TRBV9 and TRBJ2-6; 7 nucleotides match TRBD1. V shed 4 bases and J 0 bases; nucleotides not matched to a gene: 7. Germline values: CDR1 SGDLS, CDR2 YYNGEE. The CDR3 extends over 17 amino acids.

This clone was recorded a few times. This chain links TRBV6-4 with TRBJ1-1; D unresolved. The germline CDR1 and CDR2 sequences are MRHNA and SNTAGT. This CDR3 has 13 amino acids. Trimming took off 4 bases at V and 1 base at J, with 7 bases between the two ends. Here the CDR3 reads CASSVEENTEAFF. CDR3 nucleotides: TGTGCCAGCAGTGTGGAAGAGAACACTGAAGCTTTCTTT.

The chain uses TRBV5-1 and TRBJ1-1; tentative D call: TRBD1 (5 bases). V dropped 6 bases and J dropped 3 bases, with 24 bases sitting between them. Germline V CDR1 and CDR2: SGHRS, YFSETQ. The CDR3 runs to 17 residues. CDR3 sequence: CASTDGGFGMWDTEAFF. The CDR3 DNA sequence: TGCGCCAGCACCGACGGGGGATTTGGGATGTGGGACACTGAAGCTTTCTTT.

This clone was picked up one time. V usage is TRBV7-9 and J usage is TRBJ2-1; 8 bases fit TRBD2. This CDR3 contains 18 residues. Germline V CDR1 and CDR2: SEHNR, FQNEAQ (reference sequence). The ends lost 5 bases at V and 6 bases at J; junction bases unmatched: 18. This CDR3 reads CASSLSGGIVRASNEQFF. As DNA, the CDR3 is TGTGCCAGCAGCCTTTCGGGAGGGATTGTACGGGCGAGCAATGAGCAGTTCTTC.

V is TRBV6-1 and J is TRBJ1-6, with 7 bases matching TRBD1. The germline V gene encodes CDR1 MNHNS and CDR2 SASEGT. The CDR3 is 18 residues long. V was pared by 3 bases and J by 8 bases, with 16 bases of the junction left unmatched. CDR3 DNA: TGTGCCAGCAGTGATCCCCATGGAGGCAGGGGGAGAGATTCACCCCTCCACTTT. Protein product: CASSDPHGGRGRDSPLHF.

In its sample, this clone was seen a few times. The rearrangement joins TRBV27 to TRBJ2-1; a possible D gene is TRBD1 (6 bases). CDR3 length: 12 amino acids. Germline values: CDR1 MNHEY, CDR2 SMNVEV (reference sequence). Trimming removed 3 bases at V and 9 bases at J, with 9 bases between. In nucleotides, the CDR3 is TGTGCCAGCAGTTTTCAGGGGACTGAGCAGTTCTTC. This gives the protein CASSFQGTEQFF.

The V gene is TRBV15, the J gene TRBJ1-5; no clear D gene. The CDR3 loop spans 13 amino acids. Germline V gives CDR1 LNHNV, CDR2 YYDKDF (reference sequence). Trimming left V 0 bases short and J 6 bases short, with 6 bases between. Here the CDR3 DNA reads TGTGCCACCAGCAGAGATCAAGGTCAGCCCCAGCATTTT. This encodes CATSRDQGQPQHF. Full variable domain (outside the CDR3, taken from reference TRBV15 and TRBJ1-5): DAMVIQNPRYQVTQFGKPVTLSCSQTLNHNVMYWYQQKSSQAPKLLFHYYDKDFNNEADTPDNFQSRRPNTSFCFLDIRSPGLGDTAMYLCATSRDQGQPQHFGDGTRLSIL.

The gene calls are TRBV28 and TRBJ2-7; tentative D call: TRBD2 (5 bases). Between the trimmed V and J ends, which lost 3 bases and 0 bases, there was a span of 12 bases. The CDR3 is 15 amino acids. From germline, CDR1 is MDHEN and CDR2 SYDVKM. The CDR3 spells CASSLEVINSYEQYF. Here the CDR3 DNA reads TGTGCCAGCAGTTTGGAGGTGATCAACTCCTACGAGCAGTACTTC.

The V gene is TRBV18, the J gene TRBJ1-5; the D is unclear. The germline CDR1 and CDR2 sequences are KGHSH and LQKENI. V dropped 6 bases and J dropped 0 bases, with 9 bases sitting between them. This CDR3 is built from 14 residues. CDR3: CASSVGGSNQPQHF. The DNA for the CDR3 is TGTGCCAGCTCGGTAGGTGGTAGCAATCAGCCCCAGCATTTT.

In the case of this clone: A much larger clone lies a single base off, so this may be a read error. This chain connects TRBV27 to TRBJ2-2, with D unresolved. V lost 3 bases and J lost 1, with 6 bases in between. The CDR3 totals 14 residues. The germline V gene encodes CDR1 MNHEY and CDR2 SMNVEV (reference sequence). This chain's CDR3 is CASSFSGNTGELFF. CDR3 in DNA: TGTGCCAGCAGTTTTTCCGGGAACACCGGGGAGCTGTTTTTT.

The chain joins TRBV28 to TRBJ1-5; 7 bases match TRBD1. J was trimmed by 7 bases and V by 5 bases; bases with no gene match: 8. CDR1 is MDHEN and CDR2 is SYDVKM in the germline V gene. This CDR3 comprises 14 residues. The CDR3 protein is CASSPRQGRQPQHF. Here the CDR3 DNA reads TGTGCCAGCAGTCCCCGACAGGGCCGGCAGCCCCAGCATTTT.

The rearrangement uses TRBV11-3 and TRBJ2-3; D call uncertain. Trimming took 5 bases from V and 2 from J, leaving 8 bases between them. Germline V gene data show CDR1 as SGHNT and CDR2 as YENEEA. This CDR3 spans 13 amino acids. The CDR3 sequence: CASSPVNTDTQYF. CDR3 bases: TGTGCCAGCAGCCCTGTGAACACAGATACGCAGTATTTT. The whole variable domain, filled in from reference TRBV11-3 and TRBJ2-3, reads EAGVVQSPRYKIIEKKQPVAFWCNPISGHNTLYWYLQNLGQGPELLIRYENEEAVDDSQLPKDRFSAERLKGVDSTLKIQPAELGDSAVYLCASSPVNTDTQYFGPGTRLTVL.

This clone has more than one count but fewer than ten. The chain joins TRBV6-1 to TRBJ1-5; D not resolved. This CDR3 has 14 residues. Trimming removed 6 bases at V and 0 bases at J, with 9 bases between. Germline values: CDR1 MNHNS, CDR2 SASEGT. The CDR3 region is CASREQFSNQPQHF. CDR3 DNA: TGTGCCAGCAGGGAACAGTTTAGCAATCAGCCCCAGCATTTT.

The chain carries TRBV5-1 and TRBJ2-7, with D possibly matching TRBD2 (6 bases). Germline assignment: CDR1 SGHRS and CDR2 YFSETQ. The V end was cut by 2 bases, the J end by 5 bases, with 14 bases between. The CDR3 runs to 14 residues. The CDR3 loop is CASSFGPSGDEQYF. The CDR3 region has the DNA TGCGCCAGCAGCTTCGGCCCATCGGGGGACGAGCAGTACTTC.